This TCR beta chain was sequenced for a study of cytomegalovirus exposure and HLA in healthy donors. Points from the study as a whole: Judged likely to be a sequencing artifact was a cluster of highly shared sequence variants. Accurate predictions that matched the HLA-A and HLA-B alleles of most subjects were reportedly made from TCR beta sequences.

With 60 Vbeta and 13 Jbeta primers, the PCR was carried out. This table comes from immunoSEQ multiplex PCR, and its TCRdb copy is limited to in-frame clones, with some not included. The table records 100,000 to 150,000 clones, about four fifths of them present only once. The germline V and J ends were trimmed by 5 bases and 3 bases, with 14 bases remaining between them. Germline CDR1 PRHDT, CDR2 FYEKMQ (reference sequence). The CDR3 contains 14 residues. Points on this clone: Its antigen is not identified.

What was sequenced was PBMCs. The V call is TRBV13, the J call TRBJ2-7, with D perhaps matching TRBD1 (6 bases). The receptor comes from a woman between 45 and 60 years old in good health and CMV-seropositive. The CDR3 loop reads CASSPPGEYYEQYF. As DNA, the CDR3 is TGTGCCAGCAGCCCCCCAGGGGAGTACTACGAGCAGTACTTC.